What follows are 14 T cell receptor beta chains derived from one specimen sequenced in a study of cytomegalovirus exposure and HLA in healthy donors. Both 60 Vbeta primers and 13 Jbeta primers went into the PCR. Clones were read by immunoSEQ multiplex PCR, and TCRdb kept only the in-frame ones, dropping some. The table includes more than 150,000 clones, 70% to 85% detected once. The specimen was PBMCs. Receptors originate from a man between 18 and 29 years old in good health and CMV-seronegative.

The V call is TRBV7-8, the J call TRBJ2-1; possibly TRBD2 for D (6 bases). The CDR3 covers 16 residues. Trimming removed 6 bases at V and 2 bases at J, with 17 bases between. CDR1 and CDR2 (germline): SGHVS, FQNEAQ. The CDR3 loop reads CASRPWAGPTYNEQFF. CDR3 DNA sequence: TGTGCCAGCAGGCCTTGGGCGGGGCCTACCTACAATGAGCAGTTCTTC.

The chain links TRBV7-6 to TRBJ2-7; the D gene is possibly TRBD2 (6 bases). In germline, CDR1 is SGHVS, CDR2 FNYEAQ. The CDR3 extends over 13 amino acids. V gave up 4 bases and J gave up 7 bases, with 14 bases separating them. The CDR3, as DNA: TGTGCCAGCAGCTCGGACTATGTGGGGGAGCAGTACTTC. It codes for CASSSDYVGEQYF.

The chain uses TRBV6-6 and TRBJ2-7, with 7 bases lining up with TRBD1. With V trimmed by 6 bases and J by 2 bases, 10 bases remained unmatched. This CDR3 is 15 amino acids long. Germline assignment: CDR1 MNHNY and CDR2 SVGAGI (reference sequence). The CDR3 protein is CASRTKDRNTYEQYF. In nucleotides, the CDR3 is TGTGCCAGCAGGACGAAGGACAGGAACACCTACGAGCAGTACTTC.

The chain carries TRBV28 and TRBJ2-3; maybe TRBD2 (6 bases). Looked up from germline, CDR1 is MDHEN and CDR2 is SYDVKM. The V and J ends lost 8 bases and 7 bases respectively, with 22 bases between them. This CDR3 contains 15 residues. The CDR3 here is CASRLHGSGENTQYF. The CDR3 DNA is TGTGCCAGCCGGCTCCACGGGAGCGGTGAGAATACGCAGTATTTT. Full variable domain (outside the CDR3, taken from reference TRBV28 and TRBJ2-3): DVKVTQSSRYLVKRTGEKVFLECVQDMDHENMFWYRQDPGLGLRLIYFSYDVKMKEKGDIPEGYSVSREKKERFSLILESASTNQTSMYLCASRLHGSGENTQYFGPGTRLTVL.

The J gene is TRBJ2-3, the V gene TRBV29-1; TRBD2 matches at 10 bases. The CDR3 is 14 residues long. Germline V gene sequence: CDR1 SQVTM, CDR2 ANQGSEA. Trimming at V came to 7 bases and at J to 2 bases, leaving 6 bases not matched to a gene. CDR3 coding DNA: TGCAGCGGCACTAGCGGGGCCTCCACAGATACGCAGTATTTT. Encoded protein: CSGTSGASTDTQYF.

About this clone itself: The sample contains more than one DNA sequence encoding this CDR3. The chain couples TRBV4-2 to TRBJ2-5; 11 positions match TRBD2. J lost 2 bases, V lost 1 base, and 0 bases had no gene match. Germline CDR1 LGHNA, CDR2 YNFKEQ. The CDR3 contains 15 residues. The DNA of the CDR3 is TGTGCCAGCAGCCAAGGACTAGCGGGACAAGAGACCCAGTACTTC. This sequence encodes CASSQGLAGQETQYF.

V and J are TRBV6-6 and TRBJ2-3, with D unclear. Trimming cost V 5 bases and J 4 bases, with 7 bases left between them. Germline assignment: CDR1 MNHNY and CDR2 SVGAGI (reference sequence). The CDR3 length is 12 residues. CDR3 loop: CASSVVADTQYF. The CDR3 region has the DNA TGTGCCAGCAGTGTAGTGGCAGATACGCAGTATTTT.

Only one count was recorded for this clone. The CDR3 here is CASSYPQGYGYTF. CDR3 bases: TGTGCCAGCAGTTATCCGCAGGGCTATGGCTACACCTTC. The chain joins TRBV6-6 to TRBJ1-2; D perhaps matches TRBD1 (5 bases). Germline CDR1 reads MNHNY; CDR2 reads SVGAGI (reference sequence). The CDR3 covers 13 residues. Trimming removed 3 bases at V and 4 bases at J, with 9 bases between.

The J gene is TRBJ2-7, the V gene TRBV5-1; D is perhaps TRBD2 (6 bases). The CDR3 has 16 amino acids. Germline values: CDR1 SGHRS, CDR2 YFSETQ. The V and J ends lost 4 bases and 0 bases respectively, with 17 bases between them. In DNA, the CDR3 is TGCGCCAGCAGCAATCGGGCGGGGATCTCCTCCTACGAGCAGTACTTC. Its protein is CASSNRAGISSYEQYF.

The chain links TRBV27 to TRBJ1-5; D not certain. There are 14 residues in the CDR3. CDR1 and CDR2 from the germline V gene are MNHEY and SMNVEV (reference sequence). The V gene lost 5 bases and the J gene lost 5 bases, with 13 bases spanning the gap. The CDR3 nucleotides read TGTGCCAGCAGTCCCTCGGGGTACCATCAGCCCCAGCATTTT. Translated, it gives CASSPSGYHQPQHF.

The CDR3 coding sequence is TGTGCCAGCAGCCAAGGAGACTTAAGGGGGGAAAAACTGTTTTTT. This translates into CASSQGDLRGEKLFF. V usage is TRBV4-2 and J usage is TRBJ1-4; TRBD1 might be the D (6 bases). Between the trimmed V and J ends, which lost 1 base and 8 bases, there was a span of 14 bases. This CDR3 spans 15 amino acids. Germline V gene sequence: CDR1 LGHNA, CDR2 YNFKEQ.

In this sample, this clone turned up once. J is TRBJ2-5 and V is TRBV7-2; TRBD2 matches 12 bases. Germline lookup yields CDR1 SGHTA and CDR2 FQGNSA. The CDR3 loop spans 18 amino acids. Unmatched junction bases numbered 9, after V lost 2 bases and J lost 2 bases. CDR3 protein: CASSLYSSGGAGQETQYF. The CDR3 DNA sequence: TGTGCCAGCAGCTTATACTCTAGCGGGGGGGCGGGACAAGAGACCCAGTACTTC.

The V and J genes are TRBV9 and TRBJ2-7; TRBD2 matches 8 bases. The CDR3 has 15 residues. Trimming removed 3 bases from V and 5 bases from J; junction bases left unmatched: 10. Looked up from germline, CDR1 is SGDLS and CDR2 is YYNGEE. The CDR3 loop reads CASSGKLAAVHEQYF. CDR3 coding DNA: TGTGCCAGCAGCGGAAAACTAGCGGCCGTCCACGAGCAGTACTTC.

The table lists this clone with a count of one. The CDR3 DNA sequence: TGTGCCAGCTCACCACAGGGGGGGTCTACTAATGAAAAACTGTTTTTT. Translation gives CASSPQGGSTNEKLFF. The chain uses TRBV18 and TRBJ1-4; weak D call: TRBD1 (6 bases). Germline loops: CDR1 KGHSH, CDR2 LQKENI. CDR3 length: 16 amino acids. The germline V and J ends were trimmed by 1 base and 2 bases, with 11 bases remaining between them.